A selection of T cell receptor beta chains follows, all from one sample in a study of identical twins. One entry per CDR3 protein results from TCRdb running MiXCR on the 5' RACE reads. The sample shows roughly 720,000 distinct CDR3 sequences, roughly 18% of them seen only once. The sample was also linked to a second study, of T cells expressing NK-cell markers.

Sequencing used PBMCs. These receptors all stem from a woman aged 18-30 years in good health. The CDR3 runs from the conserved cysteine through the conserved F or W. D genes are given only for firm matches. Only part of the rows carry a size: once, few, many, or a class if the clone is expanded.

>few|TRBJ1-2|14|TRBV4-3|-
TGCGCCAGCAGCCAAGATCCCCAGGCGCTAGGCTACACCTTC
CASSQDPQALGYTF
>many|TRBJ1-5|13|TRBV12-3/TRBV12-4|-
TGTGCCAGCAGGGCCGAGATGGGGCAGCCCCAGCATTTT
CASRAEMGQPQHF
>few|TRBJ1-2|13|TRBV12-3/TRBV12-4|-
TGTGCCAGCAGTTTGACCGGTGCGGATGGCTACACCTTC
CASSLTGADGYTF
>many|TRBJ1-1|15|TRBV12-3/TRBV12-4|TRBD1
TGTGCCAGCAGTAGCCCGGGACAGGGGGTAGATGAAGCTTTCTTT
CASSSPGQGVDEAFF
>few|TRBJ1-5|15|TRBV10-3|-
TGTGCCATCAGTGATGCGACAGGTTCGGGTCAGCCCCAGCATTTT
CAISDATGSGQPQHF
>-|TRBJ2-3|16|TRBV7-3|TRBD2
TGTGCCAGCAGCTTAATAGGCGGGGGGGCCGGGGATACGCAGTATTTT
CASSLIGGGAGDTQYF
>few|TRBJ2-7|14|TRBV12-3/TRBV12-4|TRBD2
TGTGCCAGCAGTTTATATAGCGGGGACTTCGAGCAGTACTTC
CASSLYSGDFEQYF
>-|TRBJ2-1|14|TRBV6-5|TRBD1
TGTGCCAGCAGTTACGGACAGGGATGGGATGAGCAGTTCTTC
CASSYGQGWDEQFF
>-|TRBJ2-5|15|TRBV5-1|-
TGCGCCAGCAGCTTGGGGCAGGGGGGTCAAGAGACCCAGTACTTC
CASSLGQGGQETQYF
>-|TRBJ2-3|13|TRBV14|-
TGTGCCAGCAGCCAATCGCCGACAGATACGCAGTATTTT
CASSQSPTDTQYF
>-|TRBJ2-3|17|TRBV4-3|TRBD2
TGCGCCAGCAGCCAAGCCCGGGCTAGCGGGAGCACAGATACGCAGTATTTT
CASSQARASGSTDTQYF
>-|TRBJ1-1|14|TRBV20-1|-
TGCAGTGCCAAGGGCCCCCTAGTCTCCACTGAAGCTTTCTTT
CSAKGPLVSTEAFF
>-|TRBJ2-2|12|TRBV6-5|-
TGTGCCAGCAGGGACAGTCACAGGGAGCTGTTTTTT
CASRDSHRELFF
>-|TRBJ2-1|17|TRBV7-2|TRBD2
TGTGCCAGCAGCTTATCTCGGCTAGCGGGTTCCTACAATGAGCAGTTCTTC
CASSLSRLAGSYNEQFF
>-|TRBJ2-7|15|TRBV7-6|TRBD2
TGTGCCAGCAGCTTAGAACTAGCGGCCTCCTACGAGCAGTACTTC
CASSLELAASYEQYF
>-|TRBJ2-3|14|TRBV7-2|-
TGTGCCAGCAGTTTGGGCCATAGCACAGATACGCAGTATTTT
CASSLGHSTDTQYF
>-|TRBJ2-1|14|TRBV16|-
TGTGCCAGCAGCCTCGGCAGGGTGGGCAATGAGCAGTTCTTC
CASSLGRVGNEQFF
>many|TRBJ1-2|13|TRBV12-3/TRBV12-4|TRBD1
TGTGCCAGCATACAGGGGCCTAGCTATGGCTACACCTTC
CASIQGPSYGYTF
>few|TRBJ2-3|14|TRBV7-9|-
TGTGCCAGCAGCTTAGGGAGGGAGACAGATACGCAGTATTTT
CASSLGRETDTQYF
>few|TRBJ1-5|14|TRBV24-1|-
TGTGCCACCAGTGCCTTAGGCGGGGGTCAGCCCCAGCATTTT
CATSALGGGQPQHF
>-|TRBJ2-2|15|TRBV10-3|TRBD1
TGTGCCATCAGCTCCGGGACAGCAAACACCGGGGAGCTGTTTTTT
CAISSGTANTGELFF
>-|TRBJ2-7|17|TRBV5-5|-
TGTGCCAGCAGCTTGAGGGACGGAGCAGGGCTGACCTACGAGCAGTACTTC
CASSLRDGAGLTYEQYF
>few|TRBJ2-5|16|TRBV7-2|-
TGTGCCAGCAGCCCCGGTTATGGGTTCCGGAGAGAGACCCAGTACTTC
CASSPGYGFRRETQYF
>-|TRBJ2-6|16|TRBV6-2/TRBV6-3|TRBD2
TGTGCCAGCAGTTACGTAGCGGGGGCTGGGGCCAACGTCCTGACTTTC
CASSYVAGAGANVLTF
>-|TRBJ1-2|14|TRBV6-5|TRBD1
TGTGCCAGCAGTTCCCTCACAGGGGACTATGGCTACACCTTC
CASSSLTGDYGYTF
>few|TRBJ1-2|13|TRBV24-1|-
TGTGCCACCAGTGATTCCGGGATCTATGGCTACACCTTC
CATSDSGIYGYTF
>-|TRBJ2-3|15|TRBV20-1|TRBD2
TGCAGTGCAATTACTAGCGGGGGGGCCACAGATACGCAGTATTTT
CSAITSGGATDTQYF
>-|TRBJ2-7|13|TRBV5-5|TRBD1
TGTGCCAGCAGACATTTACAGGGGTACGAGCAGTACTTC
CASRHLQGYEQYF
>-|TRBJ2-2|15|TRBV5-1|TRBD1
TGCGCCAGCAACTTGGACAGGAGGAGCACCGGGGAGCTGTTTTTT
CASNLDRRSTGELFF